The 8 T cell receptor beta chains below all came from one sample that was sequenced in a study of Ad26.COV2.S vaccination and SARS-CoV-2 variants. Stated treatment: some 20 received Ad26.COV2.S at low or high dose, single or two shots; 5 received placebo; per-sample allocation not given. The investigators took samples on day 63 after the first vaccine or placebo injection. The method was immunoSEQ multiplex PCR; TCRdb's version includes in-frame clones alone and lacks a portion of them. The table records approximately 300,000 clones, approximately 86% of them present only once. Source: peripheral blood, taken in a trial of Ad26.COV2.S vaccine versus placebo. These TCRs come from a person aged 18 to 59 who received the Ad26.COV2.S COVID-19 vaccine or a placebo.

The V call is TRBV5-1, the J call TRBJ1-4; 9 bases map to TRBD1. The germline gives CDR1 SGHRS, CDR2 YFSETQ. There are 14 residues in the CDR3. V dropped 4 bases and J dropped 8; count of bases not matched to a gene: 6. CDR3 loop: CASSQGQGDEKLFF. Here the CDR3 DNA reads TGCGCCAGCAGCCAGGGACAGGGAGACGAAAAACTGTTTTTT.

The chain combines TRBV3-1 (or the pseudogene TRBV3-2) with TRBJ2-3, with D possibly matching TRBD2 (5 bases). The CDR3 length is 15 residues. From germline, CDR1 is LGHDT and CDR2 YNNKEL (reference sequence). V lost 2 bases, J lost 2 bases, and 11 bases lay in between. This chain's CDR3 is CASSQSGSNTDTQYF. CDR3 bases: TGTGCCAGCAGCCAATCGGGGAGCAACACAGATACGCAGTATTTT.

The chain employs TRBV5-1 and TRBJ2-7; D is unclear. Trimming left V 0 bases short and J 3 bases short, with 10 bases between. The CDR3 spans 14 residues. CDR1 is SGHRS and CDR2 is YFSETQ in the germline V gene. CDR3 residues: CASSLVAGHYEQYF. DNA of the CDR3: TGCGCCAGCAGCTTGGTGGCAGGTCACTACGAGCAGTACTTC.

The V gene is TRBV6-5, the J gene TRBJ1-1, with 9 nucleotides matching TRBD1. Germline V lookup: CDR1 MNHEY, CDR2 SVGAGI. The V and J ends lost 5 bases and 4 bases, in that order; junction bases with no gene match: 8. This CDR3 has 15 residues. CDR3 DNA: TGTGCCAGCAGTCGGACAGGGGCGCTTGGCACTGAAGCTTTCTTT. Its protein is CASSRTGALGTEAFF.

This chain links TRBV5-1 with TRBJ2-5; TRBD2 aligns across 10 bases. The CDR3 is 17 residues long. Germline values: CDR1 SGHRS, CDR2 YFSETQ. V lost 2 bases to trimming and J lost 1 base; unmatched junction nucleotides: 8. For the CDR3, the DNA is TGCGCCAGCAGCTTAAAAGGGCCTAGCGGGGGCCAAGAGACCCAGTACTTC. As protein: CASSLKGPSGGQETQYF.

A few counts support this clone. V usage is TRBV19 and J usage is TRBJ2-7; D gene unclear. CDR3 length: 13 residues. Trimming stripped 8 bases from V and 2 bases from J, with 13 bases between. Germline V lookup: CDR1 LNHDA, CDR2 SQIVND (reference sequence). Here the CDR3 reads CASSKGTAYEQYF. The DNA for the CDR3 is TGTGCCAGTTCTAAAGGAACTGCCTACGAGCAGTACTTC.

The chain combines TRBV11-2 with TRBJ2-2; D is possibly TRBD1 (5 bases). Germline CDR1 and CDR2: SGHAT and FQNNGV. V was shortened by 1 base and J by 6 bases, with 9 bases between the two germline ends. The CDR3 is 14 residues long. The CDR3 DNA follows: TGTGCCAGCAGCTTAGTAGGGGTTCCCGGGGAGCTGTTTTTT. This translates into CASSLVGVPGELFF.

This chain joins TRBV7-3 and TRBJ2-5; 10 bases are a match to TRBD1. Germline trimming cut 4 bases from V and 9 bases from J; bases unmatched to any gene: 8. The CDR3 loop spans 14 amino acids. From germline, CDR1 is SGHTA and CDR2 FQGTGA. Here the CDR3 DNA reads TGTGCCAGCAGCTGGGCCGGGACAGGGGACCCCCAGTACTTC. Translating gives CASSWAGTGDPQYF.